Sequencing of this TCR beta chain was carried out in a study of blood T cell repertoires in COVID-19. Study information: Samples of COVID-19 (acute and convalescent) were obtained from the United States, Italy and Spain. T cells, B-cell-depleted T cells, or PBMCs supplied cDNA or gDNA.

The sample holds one count of this clone. Trimming stripped 7 bases from V and 4 bases from J, with 12 bases between. Germline V gene lookup returns CDR1 KGHDR and CDR2 SFDVKD. The length of the CDR3 is 13 residues. The authors' processing: Amplification of reference gene primers provided the estimated nucleated cell counts. Assay: immunoSEQ multiplex PCR; the TCRdb copy retains only in-frame clones and omits some. V and J calls and clone size come straight from that table; D and trimming were deduced from the DNA. The table shows over 250,000 clones, with 88% occurring only once. The receptor's source is a middle-aged woman who had recovered from COVID-19. Sequenced: peripheral blood. J is TRBJ1-1 and V is TRBV24-1; D is possibly TRBD1 (5 bases). The CDR3 spells CATSSPGGTEAFF. The CDR3 DNA follows: TGTGCCACCAGCTCCCCCGGGGGCACTGAAGCTTTCTTT.